This T cell receptor (beta chain) was identified during a study of blood T cell repertoires in COVID-19. Assay: immunoSEQ multiplex PCR; the TCRdb copy retains only in-frame clones and omits some. The table records approximately 250,000 clones, 86% of them present only once. The CDR3 covers 14 residues. J was trimmed by 5 bases and V by 5 bases; bases with no gene match: 4. The V gene's germline CDR1 is MNHEY and CDR2 SMNVEV (reference sequence). V is TRBV27 and J is TRBJ1-4; the match to TRBD1 covers 8 bases. The sample was peripheral blood. The clonotype was recovered from a man aged 40-49 years with active or convalescent COVID-19. CDR3 bases: TGTGCCAGCAGTCAGGGACAGGTCAATGAAAAACTGTTTTTT. Amino acid sequence: CASSQGQVNEKLFF.